The present T cell receptor beta chain was sequenced within a study of blood T cells in healthy people across ages. PCR was performed a second time for about 6 to 12 cycles using a sample-barcoded 5' primer and a J-beta primer mix. TCRdb ran MiXCR on the 5' RACE reads and lists one entry per CDR3 protein. Among about 1 million distinct CDR3 sequences listed, about 23% were seen once. This clonotype has a count of ten or more. Another study also made use of these data, one on T cells of mothers and their children. This second study says: Nobody spotted any persistent microchimeric T cell clones.

The sequence was obtained from a girl aged 2-10 years in good health. The material sequenced was blood.

CDR3 sequence reads: CASSLYSTDTQYF. CDR3 nucleotide sequence: TGTGCCAGCAGCTTATATAGCACAGATACGCAGTATTTT. The V gene is TRBV11-2, the J gene TRBJ2-3; D ambiguous. This CDR3 has 13 residues. Trimming cost V 2 bases and J 0 bases, with 3 bases left between them. Germline CDR1 reads SGHAT; CDR2 reads FQNNGV. Supplemented by reference TRBV11-2 and TRBJ2-3, the full variable domain reads EAGVAQSPRYKIIEKRQSVAFWCNPISGHATLYWYQQILGQGPKLLIQFQNNGVVDDSQLPKDRFSAERLKGVDSTLKIQPAKLEDSAVYLCASSLYSTDTQYFGPGTRLTVL.